This TCR beta chain is from a study of T cell responses to AZD1222 COVID-19 vaccine. Study observations and caveats: It should be noted that donors were predominantly white British and more often female, and clonal diversity was possibly underestimated. Spike-specific TCR breadth and depth rose after two AZD1222 doses. Only a handful of individuals given AZD1222 were seropositive at baseline.

Samples with a second dose at about 4 or about 12 weeks were pooled together. For this clone: Its antigen is not known.

The protocol was immunoSEQ multiplex PCR, while the TCRdb copy is restricted to in-frame clones and leaves out a portion. The table has 250,000 to 300,000 clones, around 92% seen once. Germline trimming cut 5 bases from V and 6 bases from J; bases unmatched to any gene: 12. Germline values: CDR1 SQVTM, CDR2 ANQGSEA. This CDR3 contains 14 residues. V gene TRBV29-1 combines with J gene TRBJ2-7; 8 bases are shared with TRBD1. The sample here was peripheral blood, taken 28 days after the second AZD1222 dose. This sequence originates from an adult who received the AZD1222 COVID-19 vaccine. The CDR3 DNA reads TGCAGCGTTCGGTTTGGGGCAGGGGGCGCCGAGCAGTACTTC. Its translation is CSVRFGAGGAEQYF.